Listed here are 6 T cell receptor beta chains from one sample, sequenced in a study of T-cell memory formation after mild COVID-19. TCRdb redid the calling of the 5' RACE reads with MiXCR, one entry per CDR3 protein. The table shows 250,000 to 300,000 distinct CDR3 sequences, with 15% to 20% occurring only once. Material for sequencing was PBMCs or a T cell subset sorted from them (not recorded which). The receptor set was obtained from a man aged 18 to 30 who had mild COVID-19 (a few samples of this study predate the infection). Cell type and time point are not known.

This clonotype was seen more than once but under ten times. Relative to the germline gene, one junction end is altered; a read error may explain this. CDR3 protein: CSARDRGNEKLFF. As DNA, the CDR3 is TGCAGTGCCAGAGACAGGGGAAATGAAAAACTGTTTTTT. This chain joins TRBV20-1 and TRBJ1-4, with TRBD1 identical over 8 bases. Germline assignment: CDR1 DFQATT and CDR2 SNEGSKA (reference sequence). The CDR3 totals 13 residues.

CDR3 sequence: CATSRRGYYGYTF. For the CDR3, the DNA is TGTGCCACCAGCCGACGGGGGTACTATGGCTACACCTTC. The V and J genes are TRBV24-1 and TRBJ1-2; D is possibly TRBD1 (5 bases). Germline assignment: CDR1 KGHDR and CDR2 SFDVKD. Trimming pared 7 bases from V and 3 bases from J, leaving 11 bases between. The CDR3 has 13 residues.

This clonotype has more than one count but fewer than ten. V and J are TRBV5-1 and TRBJ2-3; TRBD1 matches 9 bases. This CDR3 spans 16 amino acids. Germline V gene data show CDR1 as SGHRS and CDR2 as YFSETQ. With V trimmed by 4 bases and J by 2 bases, 8 bases remained unmatched. The CDR3 DNA is TGCGCCAGCAGCCGTTTCGGGACAGGGAACACAGATACGCAGTATTTT. Amino acids: CASSRFGTGNTDTQYF.

This clonotype has just a few counts. This chain uses TRBV6-5 with TRBJ2-3, with 7 bases matching TRBD2. The V and J ends lost 6 bases and 8 bases, in that order; junction bases with no gene match: 11. The CDR3 runs 14 residues. Germline V gene lookup returns CDR1 MNHEY and CDR2 SVGAGI. The CDR3 nucleotides are TGTGCCAGCAGCCGAGCTAGCGGCCTCCTTACGCAGTATTTT. This translates into CASSRASGLLTQYF.

This clonotype occurred a few times. The gene calls are TRBV7-2 and TRBJ2-1; D unclear. V was trimmed by 1 base and J by 0 bases, leaving 10 bases between them. The V gene's germline CDR1 is SGHTA and CDR2 FQGNSA. The length of the CDR3 is 16 residues. In DNA form, the CDR3 reads TGTGCCAGCAGCTTAGTTCGGCTGGGCTCCTACAATGAGCAGTTCTTC. It yields the protein CASSLVRLGSYNEQFF.

J is TRBJ1-2 and V is TRBV18; no clear D gene. CDR1 KGHSH and CDR2 LQKENI come from the germline V gene. This CDR3 is built from 15 residues. V shed 1 base and J shed 0 bases, with 9 bases lying between them. The CDR3 sequence is CASSPQQVANYGYTF. The DNA of the CDR3 is TGTGCCAGCTCACCACAGCAGGTAGCTAACTATGGCTACACCTTC.